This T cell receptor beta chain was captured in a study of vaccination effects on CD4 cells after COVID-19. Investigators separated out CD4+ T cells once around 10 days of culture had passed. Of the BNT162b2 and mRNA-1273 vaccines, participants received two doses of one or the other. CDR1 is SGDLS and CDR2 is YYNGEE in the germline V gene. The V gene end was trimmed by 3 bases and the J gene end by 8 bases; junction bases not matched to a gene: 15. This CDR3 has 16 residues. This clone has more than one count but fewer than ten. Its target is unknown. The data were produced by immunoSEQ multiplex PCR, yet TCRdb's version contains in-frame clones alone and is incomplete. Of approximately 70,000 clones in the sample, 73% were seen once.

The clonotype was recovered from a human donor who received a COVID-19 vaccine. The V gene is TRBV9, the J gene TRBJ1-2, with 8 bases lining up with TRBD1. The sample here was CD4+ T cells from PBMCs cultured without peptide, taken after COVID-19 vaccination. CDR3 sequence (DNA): TGTGCCAGCAGCGCGACAGACAGGGGTTTAGTTCGCGGCTACACCTTC. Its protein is CASSATDRGLVRGYTF.